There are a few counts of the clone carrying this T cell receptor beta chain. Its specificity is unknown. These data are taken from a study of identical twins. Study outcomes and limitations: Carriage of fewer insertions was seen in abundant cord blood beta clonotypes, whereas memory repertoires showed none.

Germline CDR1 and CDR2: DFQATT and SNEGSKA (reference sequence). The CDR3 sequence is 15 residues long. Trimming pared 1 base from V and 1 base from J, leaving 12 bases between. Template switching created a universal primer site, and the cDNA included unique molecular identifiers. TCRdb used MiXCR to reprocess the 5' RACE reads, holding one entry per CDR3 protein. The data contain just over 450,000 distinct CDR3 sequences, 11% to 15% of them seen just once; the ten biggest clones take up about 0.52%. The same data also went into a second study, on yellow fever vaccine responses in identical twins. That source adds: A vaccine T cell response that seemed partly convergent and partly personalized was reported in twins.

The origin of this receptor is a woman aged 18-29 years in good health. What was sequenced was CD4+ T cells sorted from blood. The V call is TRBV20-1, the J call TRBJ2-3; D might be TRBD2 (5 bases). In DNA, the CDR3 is TGCAGTGCTAGAGGGGGAGTTTGGGGCACAGATACGCAGTATTTT. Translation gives CSARGGVWGTDTQYF.